This entry features one TCR beta chain sequence. This record comes from a study of metastatic and nonmetastatic thyroid tumors. TCRdb re-processed the PCR reads through MiXCR. The sample consists of about 14,000 clones, 25% to 35% of them appearing once. CDR3 size: 14 residues. Trimming left V 4 bases short and J 2 bases short, with 12 bases between. Germline CDR1 MNHEY, CDR2 SMNVEV (reference sequence). Among the patients, none had received any treatment before thyroid surgery. This chain uses TRBV27 with TRBJ2-7; D uncertain. This sequence was found in a female donor with papillary thyroid cancer or a benign thyroid nodule (not recorded which). Some clones in this sample may be carry-over from other donors' samples. Sequences were obtained from tumor tissue. The CDR3 loop is CASSYQWKAYEQYF. The CDR3 DNA is TGTGCCAGCAGTTATCAGTGGAAAGCCTACGAGCAGTACTTC.